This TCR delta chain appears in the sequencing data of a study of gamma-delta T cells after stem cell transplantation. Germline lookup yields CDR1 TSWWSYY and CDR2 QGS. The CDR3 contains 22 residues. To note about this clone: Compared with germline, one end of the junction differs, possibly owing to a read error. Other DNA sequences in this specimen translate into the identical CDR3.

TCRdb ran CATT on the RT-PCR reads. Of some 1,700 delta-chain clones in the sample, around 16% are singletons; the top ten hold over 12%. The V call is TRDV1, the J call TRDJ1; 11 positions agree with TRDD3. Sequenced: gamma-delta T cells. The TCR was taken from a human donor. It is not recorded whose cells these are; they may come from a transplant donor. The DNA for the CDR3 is TGCGCTCTTGGGGCCCGACTCTCCCCCAACTGGGGGATAGCACACTACACCGATAAACTCATCTTT. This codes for CALGARLSPNWGIAHYTDKLIF.